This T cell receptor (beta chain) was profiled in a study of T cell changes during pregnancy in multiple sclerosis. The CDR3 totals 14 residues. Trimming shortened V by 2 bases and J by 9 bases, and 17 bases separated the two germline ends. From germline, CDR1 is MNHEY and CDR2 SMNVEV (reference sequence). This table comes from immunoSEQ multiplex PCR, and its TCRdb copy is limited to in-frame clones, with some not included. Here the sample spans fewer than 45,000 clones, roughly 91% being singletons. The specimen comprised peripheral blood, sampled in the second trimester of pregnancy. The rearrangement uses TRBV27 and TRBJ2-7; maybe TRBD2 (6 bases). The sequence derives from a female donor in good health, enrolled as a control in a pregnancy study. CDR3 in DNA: TGTGCCAGCAGTTTAAATGTAAAAGGGGAGGTGCAGTACTTC. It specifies CASSLNVKGEVQYF.